The rows below give T cell receptor beta chains drawn from one sample of a study of blood T cell repertoires in COVID-19. Sequencing was performed with immunoSEQ multiplex PCR; in TCRdb, only in-frame clones are kept and a portion is missing. The sample holds 250,000 or so clones, about four fifths seen once. Sequencing was done on a sample of peripheral blood. The receptor source for this set is a woman aged 18-29 years with acute or convalescent COVID-19. The CDR3 runs from the conserved cysteine through the conserved F or W. Each record gives: D gene, J gene, V gene, clone size, CDR3 protein, CDR3 DNA. A D gene is named only where the DNA matches it firmly. Clone sizes are given selectively: once, few, many, or a class where the clone is expanded.

d_call: TRBD1
j_call: TRBJ2-3
v_call: TRBV7-8
clone_size: NA
cdr3_aa: CASSLTTGTDTQYF
cdr3_nt: TGTGCCAGCAGCTTAACGACAGGGACAGATACGCAGTATTTT

d_call: TRBD2
j_call: TRBJ2-2
v_call: TRBV6-5
clone_size: NA
cdr3_aa: CASKSGILNTGELFF
cdr3_nt: TGTGCCAGCAAAAGCGGGATCCTGAACACCGGGGAGCTGTTTTTT

d_call: NA
j_call: TRBJ2-5
v_call: TRBV7-8
clone_size: NA
cdr3_aa: CASTEHMETQYF
cdr3_nt: TGTGCCAGCACGGAGCACATGGAGACCCAGTACTTC

d_call: TRBD2
j_call: TRBJ2-1
v_call: TRBV9
clone_size: NA
cdr3_aa: CASSVAVAGGYYEQFF
cdr3_nt: TGTGCCAGCAGCGTAGCTGTGGCGGGAGGCTACTATGAGCAGTTCTTC

d_call: TRBD1
j_call: TRBJ2-1
v_call: TRBV19
clone_size: NA
cdr3_aa: CASSAGTGGNEQFF
cdr3_nt: TGTGCCAGTAGTGCCGGGACAGGGGGCAATGAGCAGTTCTTC

d_call: TRBD1
j_call: TRBJ2-7
v_call: TRBV4-2
clone_size: NA
cdr3_aa: CASSHSSLDRGYEQYF
cdr3_nt: TGTGCCAGCAGCCATTCCTCATTGGACAGGGGCTACGAGCAGTACTTC

d_call: NA
j_call: TRBJ2-2
v_call: TRBV5-4
clone_size: NA
cdr3_aa: CASSLAHRVNTGELFF
cdr3_nt: TGTGCCAGCAGCTTGGCGCACAGGGTGAACACCGGGGAGCTGTTTTTT

d_call: NA
j_call: TRBJ2-7
v_call: TRBV20-1
clone_size: NA
cdr3_aa: CSASLVDRSSYEQYF
cdr3_nt: TGCAGTGCTAGTCTCGTCGACAGAAGCTCCTACGAGCAGTACTTC

d_call: NA
j_call: TRBJ2-3
v_call: TRBV5-1
clone_size: once
cdr3_aa: CASSLVLAGTDTQYF
cdr3_nt: TGCGCCAGCAGCTTAGTACTAGCAGGGACAGATACGCAGTATTTT

d_call: TRBD2
j_call: TRBJ2-3
v_call: TRBV2
clone_size: NA
cdr3_aa: CASSLTSGTDTQYF
cdr3_nt: TGTGCCAGCAGCCTGACTAGCGGCACAGATACGCAGTATTTT

d_call: NA
j_call: TRBJ2-7
v_call: TRBV6-5
clone_size: once
cdr3_aa: CASSYSGPTYEQYF
cdr3_nt: TGTGCCAGCAGTTACTCTGGCCCCACCTACGAGCAGTACTTC

d_call: NA
j_call: TRBJ2-7
v_call: TRBV7-2
clone_size: once
cdr3_aa: CASRLGREAYEQYF
cdr3_nt: TGTGCCAGCAGGCTTGGGCGGGAAGCCTACGAGCAGTACTTC

d_call: TRBD1
j_call: TRBJ1-3
v_call: TRBV19
clone_size: once
cdr3_aa: CASSTSSRGAGNTIYF
cdr3_nt: TGTGCCAGTAGTACATCCAGCAGGGGGGCTGGAAACACCATATATTTT

d_call: NA
j_call: TRBJ2-5
v_call: TRBV5-6
clone_size: NA
cdr3_aa: CASSLLTRGDQETQYF
cdr3_nt: TGTGCCAGCAGCTTGCTAACCCGCGGCGACCAAGAGACCCAGTACTTC

d_call: TRBD2
j_call: TRBJ2-1
v_call: TRBV5-4
clone_size: NA
cdr3_aa: CASSLGTSGSNEQFF
cdr3_nt: TGTGCCAGCAGCTTGGGGACTAGCGGGAGCAATGAGCAGTTCTTC

d_call: TRBD2
j_call: TRBJ2-7
v_call: TRBV6-5
clone_size: once
cdr3_aa: CASSYSFTSGSYEQYF
cdr3_nt: TGTGCCAGCAGTTACTCTTTTACTAGCGGGAGCTACGAGCAGTACTTC

d_call: TRBD1
j_call: TRBJ2-7
v_call: TRBV6-5
clone_size: NA
cdr3_aa: CASTRTGHYEQYF
cdr3_nt: TGTGCCAGCACGAGGACAGGACATTACGAGCAGTACTTC

d_call: TRBD1
j_call: TRBJ2-7
v_call: TRBV9
clone_size: NA
cdr3_aa: CASRKDRVGHEQYF
cdr3_nt: TGTGCCAGCAGAAAAGACAGGGTGGGTCACGAGCAGTACTTC

d_call: NA
j_call: TRBJ1-6
v_call: TRBV6-5
clone_size: NA
cdr3_aa: CASNAVWGLGSPLHF
cdr3_nt: TGTGCCAGCAATGCCGTCTGGGGGCTAGGTTCACCCCTCCACTTT

d_call: TRBD2
j_call: TRBJ2-1
v_call: TRBV6-5
clone_size: once
cdr3_aa: CASAAGTRFSEQFF
cdr3_nt: TGTGCCAGCGCCGCCGGGACTAGGTTTAGTGAGCAGTTCTTC

d_call: TRBD1
j_call: TRBJ1-1
v_call: TRBV6-2/TRBV6-3
clone_size: NA
cdr3_aa: CASSYFRDSTEAFF
cdr3_nt: TGTGCCAGCAGTTATTTCCGGGACAGCACTGAAGCTTTCTTT

d_call: NA
j_call: TRBJ1-1
v_call: TRBV2
clone_size: NA
cdr3_aa: CASRYVGEINTEAFF
cdr3_nt: TGTGCCAGCAGATATGTAGGGGAAATTAACACTGAAGCTTTCTTT

d_call: TRBD1
j_call: TRBJ2-3
v_call: TRBV3-1/TRBV3-2
clone_size: NA
cdr3_aa: CASSRQGYGTGYTDTQYF
cdr3_nt: TGTGCCAGCAGCCGCCAAGGTTATGGGACAGGATACACAGATACGCAGTATTTT

d_call: NA
j_call: TRBJ1-3
v_call: TRBV25-1
clone_size: NA
cdr3_aa: CASHQQHTSGNTIYF
cdr3_nt: TGTGCCAGCCACCAACAACATACCTCTGGAAACACCATATATTTT

d_call: TRBD1
j_call: TRBJ1-2
v_call: TRBV6-5
clone_size: NA
cdr3_aa: CASSPGQGNYGYTF
cdr3_nt: TGTGCCAGCAGTCCGGGACAGGGGAACTATGGCTACACCTTC

d_call: NA
j_call: TRBJ2-1
v_call: TRBV10-1
clone_size: NA
cdr3_aa: CASATTPYNEQFF
cdr3_nt: TGCGCCAGCGCGACTACCCCATACAATGAGCAGTTCTTC

d_call: TRBD2
j_call: TRBJ2-7
v_call: TRBV30
clone_size: NA
cdr3_aa: CAWRGSGRTREQYF
cdr3_nt: TGTGCCTGGAGAGGGAGCGGGAGAACTCGCGAGCAGTACTTC

d_call: NA
j_call: TRBJ1-4
v_call: TRBV10-3
clone_size: few
cdr3_aa: CATAFGVGEKLFF
cdr3_nt: TGTGCCACCGCCTTCGGGGTCGGAGAAAAACTGTTTTTT

d_call: TRBD1
j_call: TRBJ1-2
v_call: TRBV6-5
clone_size: NA
cdr3_aa: CASRDRGYGYTF
cdr3_nt: TGTGCCAGCCGGGACAGGGGTTATGGCTACACCTTC

d_call: NA
j_call: TRBJ2-1
v_call: TRBV7-2
clone_size: NA
cdr3_aa: CASSLAHGRPPYNEQFF
cdr3_nt: TGTGCCAGCAGCTTAGCGCACGGGAGACCCCCCTACAATGAGCAGTTCTTC

d_call: TRBD1
j_call: TRBJ2-7
v_call: TRBV30
clone_size: NA
cdr3_aa: CAWSVRTGYEQYF
cdr3_nt: TGTGCCTGGAGTGTCAGGACAGGGTACGAGCAGTACTTC

d_call: TRBD2
j_call: TRBJ2-1
v_call: TRBV18
clone_size: few
cdr3_aa: CASSPPGLAGGVEQFF
cdr3_nt: TGTGCCAGCTCACCACCTGGACTAGCGGGAGGGGTTGAGCAGTTCTTC

d_call: TRBD1
j_call: TRBJ1-2
v_call: TRBV7-8
clone_size: NA
cdr3_aa: CASSQPPRGDGYTF
cdr3_nt: TGTGCCAGCAGCCAGCCCCCCAGGGGGGATGGCTACACCTTC

d_call: NA
j_call: TRBJ2-7
v_call: TRBV12-5
clone_size: few
cdr3_aa: CASGHQGNEQYF
cdr3_nt: TGTGCTAGTGGCCACCAGGGTAACGAGCAGTACTTC

d_call: NA
j_call: TRBJ1-2
v_call: TRBV29-1
clone_size: NA
cdr3_aa: CSVEDRWGLGYTF
cdr3_nt: TGCAGCGTTGAAGATCGTTGGGGGCTCGGCTACACCTTC

d_call: NA
j_call: TRBJ1-5
v_call: TRBV24-1
clone_size: few
cdr3_aa: CATSEWGDSSTHSNQPQHF
cdr3_nt: TGTGCCACCAGTGAATGGGGGGACTCGAGCACTCATAGCAATCAGCCCCAGCATTTT

d_call: NA
j_call: TRBJ1-5
v_call: TRBV11-2
clone_size: NA
cdr3_aa: CASSLGGHQPQHF
cdr3_nt: TGTGCCAGCAGCTTAGGCGGGCATCAGCCCCAGCATTTT

d_call: NA
j_call: TRBJ1-3
v_call: TRBV27
clone_size: NA
cdr3_aa: CASSLLGGLAKGNTIYF
cdr3_nt: TGTGCCAGCAGTTTATTAGGAGGGCTTGCCAAGGGAAACACCATATATTTT

d_call: TRBD1
j_call: TRBJ1-2
v_call: TRBV15
clone_size: NA
cdr3_aa: CATSESGGGGYTF
cdr3_nt: TGTGCCACCAGCGAATCAGGGGGTGGAGGCTACACCTTC

d_call: TRBD1
j_call: TRBJ2-5
v_call: TRBV15
clone_size: NA
cdr3_aa: CATRRTAGTGVGETQYF
cdr3_nt: TGTGCCACCAGAAGGACTGCCGGGACAGGGGTCGGGGAGACCCAGTACTTC

d_call: TRBD1
j_call: TRBJ1-4
v_call: TRBV15
clone_size: once
cdr3_aa: CATSGGQATNEKLFF
cdr3_nt: TGTGCCACCAGCGGGGGACAGGCAACTAATGAAAAACTGTTTTTT

d_call: NA
j_call: TRBJ2-7
v_call: TRBV7-9
clone_size: NA
cdr3_aa: CASSSTGQSYEQYF
cdr3_nt: TGTGCCAGCAGCTCGACGGGACAATCCTACGAGCAGTACTTC

d_call: NA
j_call: TRBJ1-1
v_call: TRBV7-6
clone_size: NA
cdr3_aa: CASSLGGPGLYTEAFF
cdr3_nt: TGTGCCAGCAGCTTAGGGGGGCCAGGGTTGTACACTGAAGCTTTCTTT

d_call: NA
j_call: TRBJ2-5
v_call: TRBV19
clone_size: NA
cdr3_aa: CASTGSVAETQYF
cdr3_nt: TGTGCCAGTACCGGATCGGTAGCAGAGACCCAGTACTTC

d_call: NA
j_call: TRBJ2-2
v_call: TRBV5-3
clone_size: NA
cdr3_aa: CALKRMRDGELFF
cdr3_nt: TGTGCCCTAAAGAGAATGCGGGACGGGGAGCTGTTTTTT